The T cell receptor beta chain described here comes from a study of blood T cell repertoires in COVID-19. Per the original methods: Estimation of nucleated cell counts relied on the amplification of reference gene primers. The protocol was immunoSEQ multiplex PCR, while the TCRdb copy is restricted to in-frame clones and leaves out a portion. The DNA was the basis for D and trimming; V, J and clone size are from that table. The repertoire consists of 310,000 or so clones, with about nine tenths occurring once and the leading ten covering about 8.9%. This CDR3 has 13 amino acids. V dropped 3 bases and J dropped 8 bases, with 13 bases sitting between them. CDR1 and CDR2 (germline): DFQATT, SNEGSKA (reference sequence). Those enrolled, adults aged about 18 to 95 years, came from 24 US areas. Either two negative PCRs, clearance, or symptom resolution qualified Cohort 3 donors as recovered.

The TCR comes from a woman aged 18-35 years who had recovered from COVID-19. V and J are TRBV20-1 and TRBJ1-4; maybe TRBD1 (5 bases). Material: PBMCs or T cells enriched from blood (not recorded which). CDR3 sequence: CSASGQGGEKLFF. For the CDR3, the DNA is TGCAGTGCTAGTGGGCAGGGAGGAGAAAAACTGTTTTTT.